Shown below are 3 T cell receptor beta chains from a single sample sequenced in a study of CD8+ T cells in alopecia areata. Isolated RNA was reverse transcribed into cDNA used as the sequencing template. Measured with immunoSEQ multiplex PCR; TCRdb has only the in-frame clones, and not every one. Found here are about 76,000 clones, around two thirds of them singletons; the top ten hold 23%. Indicated treatment: oral pan-JAK inhibitor, 5-10 mg twice daily. The sample here was CD8+ T cells sorted from blood, taken at week 24, from a patient treated with tofacitinib. Receptor source: a human donor with alopecia areata.

The sample holds one count of this clone. The V and J genes are TRBV27 and TRBJ2-1, with 9 bases identical to TRBD2. The CDR3 spans 14 residues. V lost 5 bases to trimming and J lost 6 bases; unmatched junction nucleotides: 5. Germline V CDR1 and CDR2: MNHEY, SMNVEV (reference sequence). The CDR3 protein is CASSLAGGPNEQFF. DNA of the CDR3: TGTGCCAGCAGTCTGGCGGGGGGGCCCAATGAGCAGTTCTTC.

This clone was picked up one time. The rearrangement uses TRBV7-2 and TRBJ1-1, with 11 bases matching TRBD1. V was clipped by 3 bases and J by 4 bases; unmatched bases: 7. CDR3 length: 16 amino acids. Germline CDR1 reads SGHTA; CDR2 reads FQGNSA. The CDR3 nucleotides are TGTGCCAGCAGCTTTGGACAGGGGGCGGCGGCCACTGAAGCTTTCTTT. This translates into CASSFGQGAAATEAFF.

This clone showed up just once. This chain links TRBV7-9 with TRBJ2-7, with TRBD1 identical over 8 bases. From germline, CDR1 is SEHNR and CDR2 FQNEAQ (reference sequence). CDR3 length: 15 amino acids. V trimming: 5 bases; J trimming: 2 bases; junction bases outside the gene matches: 8. The CDR3 is CASSRTGQTPYEQYF. For the CDR3, the DNA is TGTGCCAGCAGCAGGACAGGGCAGACCCCCTACGAGCAGTACTTC.